This TCR beta chain was identified in a study of beta chain features in type 1 diabetes. Whole-study context: The patients were much like the healthy donors in age, gender and cell yields. Researchers looked at roughly 100,000,000 sorted cells across all samples. The study's findings and limits: It was possible that PCR favored shorter templates, equally so in patients and controls. Within patients, naive, central memory and Treg TCRB repertoires seemed more similar than within healthy donors. Shortening that was moderate but significant affected the TCRB CDR3s of Type 1 diabetes patients in all four CD4+ subsets.

This clone appeared a few times. Its antigen is not identified. There are 11 residues in the CDR3. The germline CDR1 and CDR2 sequences are DFQATT and SNEGSKA (reference sequence). V was shortened by 0 bases and J by 10 bases, with 9 bases between the two germline ends. The investigators reverse transcribed all of the isolated RNA, so they sequenced expressed TCRB transcripts. Libraries were prepared by immunoSEQ multiplex PCR; TCRdb keeps only in-frame clonotypes and omits some of them. The repertoire holds some 360,000 clones, with 8% to 10% as singletons. The sequencing sample was made of central memory CD4+ T cells from blood. The chain uses TRBV20-1 and TRBJ1-1; D is unclear. The source is a man in his thirties or forties with type 1 diabetes. The CDR3 reads CSARDPKAAFF. In DNA, the CDR3 is TGCAGTGCTAGAGATCCCAAGGCAGCTTTCTTT.